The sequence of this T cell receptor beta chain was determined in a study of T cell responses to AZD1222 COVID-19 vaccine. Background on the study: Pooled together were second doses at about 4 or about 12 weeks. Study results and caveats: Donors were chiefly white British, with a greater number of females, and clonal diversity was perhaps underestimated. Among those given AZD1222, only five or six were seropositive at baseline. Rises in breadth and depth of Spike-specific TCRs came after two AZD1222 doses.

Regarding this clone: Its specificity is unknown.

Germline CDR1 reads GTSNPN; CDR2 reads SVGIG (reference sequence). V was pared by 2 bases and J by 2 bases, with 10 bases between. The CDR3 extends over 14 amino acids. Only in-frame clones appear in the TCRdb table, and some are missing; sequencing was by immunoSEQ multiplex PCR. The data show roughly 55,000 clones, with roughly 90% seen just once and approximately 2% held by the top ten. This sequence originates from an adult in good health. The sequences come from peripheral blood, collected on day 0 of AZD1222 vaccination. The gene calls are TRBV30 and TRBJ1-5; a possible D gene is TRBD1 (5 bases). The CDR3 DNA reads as TGTGCCTGGAGTTTCAGAGGGGGCAATCAGCCCCAGCATTTT. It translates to CAWSFRGGNQPQHF.